This T cell receptor beta chain was obtained from a study of blood T cell repertoires in COVID-19. Study-level information: PBMCs, B-cell-depleted T cells, or T cells were the source of the cDNA or gDNA that made up the material.

Repertoires were generated with immunoSEQ multiplex PCR, while TCRdb's copy carries only in-frame clones and drops some. The sample includes over 200,000 clones, 70% to 90% of them seen just once. This CDR3 contains 15 residues. CDR1 SGHNT and CDR2 YENEEA come from the germline V gene. Trimming took 5 bases from V and 3 from J, leaving 15 bases between them. Enrolled through a virtual design, the participants were between about 18 and 100 years of age and came from 24 US areas. Participants were placed into cohorts based on the clinical history they reported. The study counted Cohort 3 donors as recovered given two negative PCRs, clearance, or symptom resolution.

This TCR derives from a woman aged 50 to 60 who had recovered from COVID-19. The rearrangement links TRBV11-3 to TRBJ2-3; D might be TRBD1 (6 bases). The source material was PBMCs or T cells enriched from blood (not recorded which). The CDR3 DNA follows: TGTGCCAGCAGCCCAGACGGCAGGGGAACAGATACGCAGTATTTT. Protein: CASSPDGRGTDTQYF.